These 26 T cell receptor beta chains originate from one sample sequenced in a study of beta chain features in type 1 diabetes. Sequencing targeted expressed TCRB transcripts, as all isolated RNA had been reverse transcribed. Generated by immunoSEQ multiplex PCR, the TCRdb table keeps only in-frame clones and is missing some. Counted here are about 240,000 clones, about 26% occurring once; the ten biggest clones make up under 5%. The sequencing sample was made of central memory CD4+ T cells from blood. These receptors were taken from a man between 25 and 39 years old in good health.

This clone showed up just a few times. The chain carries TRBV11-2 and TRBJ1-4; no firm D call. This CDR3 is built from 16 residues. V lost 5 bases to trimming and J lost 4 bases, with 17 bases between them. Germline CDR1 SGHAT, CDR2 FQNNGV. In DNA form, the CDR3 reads TGTGCCAGCAGCCAACGAACGGCGGGTTTTAATGAAAAACTGTTTTTT. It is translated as CASSQRTAGFNEKLFF.

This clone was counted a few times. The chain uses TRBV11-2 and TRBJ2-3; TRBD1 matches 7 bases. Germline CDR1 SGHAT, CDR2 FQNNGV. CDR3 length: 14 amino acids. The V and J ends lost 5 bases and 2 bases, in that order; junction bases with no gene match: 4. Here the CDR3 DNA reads TGTGCCAGCAGCGAGGGACAGTCCACAGATACGCAGTATTTT. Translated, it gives CASSEGQSTDTQYF.

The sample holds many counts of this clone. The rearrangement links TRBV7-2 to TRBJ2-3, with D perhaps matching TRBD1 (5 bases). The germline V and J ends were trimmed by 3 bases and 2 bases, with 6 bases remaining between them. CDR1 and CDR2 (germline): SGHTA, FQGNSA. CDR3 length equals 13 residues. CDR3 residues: CASSFGHTDTQYF. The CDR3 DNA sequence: TGTGCCAGCAGCTTCGGACACACAGATACGCAGTATTTT.

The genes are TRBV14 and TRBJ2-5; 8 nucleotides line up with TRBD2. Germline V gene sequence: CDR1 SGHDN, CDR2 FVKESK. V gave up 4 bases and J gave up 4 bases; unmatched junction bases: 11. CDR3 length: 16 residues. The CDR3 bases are TGTGCCAGCAGCCGGAGACTAGCGTCGGGGGGAGAGACCCAGTACTTC. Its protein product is CASSRRLASGGETQYF.

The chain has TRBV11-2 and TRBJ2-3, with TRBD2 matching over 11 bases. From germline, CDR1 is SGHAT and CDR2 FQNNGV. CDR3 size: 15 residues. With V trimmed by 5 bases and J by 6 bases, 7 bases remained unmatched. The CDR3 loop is CASSISGGDGDTQYF. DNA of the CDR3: TGTGCCAGCAGCATTAGCGGGGGGGACGGGGATACGCAGTATTTT.

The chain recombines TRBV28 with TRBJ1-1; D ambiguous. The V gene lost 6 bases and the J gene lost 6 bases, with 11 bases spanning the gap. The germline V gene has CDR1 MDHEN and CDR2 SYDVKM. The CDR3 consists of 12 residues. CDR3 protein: CASRFGVAEAFF. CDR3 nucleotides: TGTGCCAGCAGATTCGGGGTGGCTGAAGCTTTCTTT.

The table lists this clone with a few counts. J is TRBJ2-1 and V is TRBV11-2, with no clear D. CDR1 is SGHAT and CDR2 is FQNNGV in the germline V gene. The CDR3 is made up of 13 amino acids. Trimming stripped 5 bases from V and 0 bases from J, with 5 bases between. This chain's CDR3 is CASSPSSYNEQFF. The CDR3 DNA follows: TGTGCCAGCAGCCCGAGCTCCTACAATGAGCAGTTCTTC.

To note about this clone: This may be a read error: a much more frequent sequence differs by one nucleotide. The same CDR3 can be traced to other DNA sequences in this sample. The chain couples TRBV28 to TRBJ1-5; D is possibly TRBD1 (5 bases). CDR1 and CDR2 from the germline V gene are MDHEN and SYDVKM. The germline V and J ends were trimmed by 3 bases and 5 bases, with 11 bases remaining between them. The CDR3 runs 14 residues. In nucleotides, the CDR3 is TGTGCCAGCAGTTTTCCCGACAGATATCAGCCCCAGCATTTT. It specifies CASSFPDRYQPQHF. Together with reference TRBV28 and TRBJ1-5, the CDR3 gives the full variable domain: DVKVTQSSRYLVKRTGEKVFLECVQDMDHENMFWYRQDPGLGLRLIYFSYDVKMKEKGDIPEGYSVSREKKERFSLILESASTNQTSMYLCASSFPDRYQPQHFGDGTRLSIL.

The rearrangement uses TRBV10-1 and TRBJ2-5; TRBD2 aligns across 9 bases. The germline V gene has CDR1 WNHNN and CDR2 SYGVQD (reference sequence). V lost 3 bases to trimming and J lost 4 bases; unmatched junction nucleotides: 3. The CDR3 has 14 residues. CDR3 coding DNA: TGCGCCAGCAGTGATAGCGGGGGACCAGAGACCCAGTACTTC. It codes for CASSDSGGPETQYF.

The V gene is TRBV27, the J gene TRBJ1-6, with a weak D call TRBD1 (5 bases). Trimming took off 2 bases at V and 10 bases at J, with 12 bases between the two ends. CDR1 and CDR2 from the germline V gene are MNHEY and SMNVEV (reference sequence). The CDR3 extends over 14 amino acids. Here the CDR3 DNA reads TGTGCCAGCAGTTTAAGGGTGGCAGGGTCACCCCTCCACTTT. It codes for CASSLRVAGSPLHF.

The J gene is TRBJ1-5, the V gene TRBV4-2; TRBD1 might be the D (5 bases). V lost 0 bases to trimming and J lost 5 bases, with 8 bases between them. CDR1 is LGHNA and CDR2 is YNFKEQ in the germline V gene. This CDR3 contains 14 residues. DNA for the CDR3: TGTGCCAGCAGCCAAGATGACAGAGATCAGCCCCAGCATTTT. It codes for CASSQDDRDQPQHF.

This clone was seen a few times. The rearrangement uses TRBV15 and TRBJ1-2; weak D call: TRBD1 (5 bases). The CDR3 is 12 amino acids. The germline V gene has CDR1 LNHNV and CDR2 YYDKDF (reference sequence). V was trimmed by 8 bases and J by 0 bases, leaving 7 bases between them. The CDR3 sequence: CATSTANYGYTF. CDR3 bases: TGTGCCACCTCGACAGCTAACTATGGCTACACCTTC.

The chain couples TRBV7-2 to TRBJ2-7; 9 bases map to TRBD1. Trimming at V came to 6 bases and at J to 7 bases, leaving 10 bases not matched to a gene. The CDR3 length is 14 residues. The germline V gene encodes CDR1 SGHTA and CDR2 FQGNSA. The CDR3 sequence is CASSSRGQGREQYF. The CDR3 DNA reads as TGTGCCAGCAGTTCTCGTGGACAGGGGAGGGAGCAGTACTTC.

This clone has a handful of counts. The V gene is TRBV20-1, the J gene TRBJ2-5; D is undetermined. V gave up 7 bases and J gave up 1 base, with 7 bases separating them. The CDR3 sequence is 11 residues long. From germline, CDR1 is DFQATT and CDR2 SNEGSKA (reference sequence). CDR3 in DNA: TGCAGTGTGCGGCCCCAAGAGACCCAGTACTTC. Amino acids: CSVRPQETQYF.

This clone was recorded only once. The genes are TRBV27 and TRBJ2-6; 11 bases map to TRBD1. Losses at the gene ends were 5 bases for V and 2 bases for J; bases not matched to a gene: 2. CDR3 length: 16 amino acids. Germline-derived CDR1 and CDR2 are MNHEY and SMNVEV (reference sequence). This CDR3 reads CASSRTGGAGANVLTF. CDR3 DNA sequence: TGTGCCAGCAGTCGGACAGGGGGCGCTGGGGCCAACGTCCTGACTTTC.

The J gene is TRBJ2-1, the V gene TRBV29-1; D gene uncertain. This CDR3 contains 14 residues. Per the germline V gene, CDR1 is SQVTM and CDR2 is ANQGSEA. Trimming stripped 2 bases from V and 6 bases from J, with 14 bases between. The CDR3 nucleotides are TGCAGCGTTGAAAGCATCCGGGTCGGCAATGAGCAGTTCTTC. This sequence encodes CSVESIRVGNEQFF.

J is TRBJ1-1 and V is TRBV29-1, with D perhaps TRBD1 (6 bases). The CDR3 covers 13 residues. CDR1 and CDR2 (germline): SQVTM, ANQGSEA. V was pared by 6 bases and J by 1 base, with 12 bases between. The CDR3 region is CSVARDTNTEAFF. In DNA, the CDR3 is TGCAGCGTCGCCCGGGACACGAACACTGAAGCTTTCTTT.

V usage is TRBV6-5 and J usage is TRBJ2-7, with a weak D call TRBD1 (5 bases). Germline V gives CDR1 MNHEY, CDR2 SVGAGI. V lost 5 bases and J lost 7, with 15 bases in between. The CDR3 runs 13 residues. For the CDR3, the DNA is TGTGCCAGCAGTCCCACAGGAACTCGGGAGCAGTACTTC. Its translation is CASSPTGTREQYF.

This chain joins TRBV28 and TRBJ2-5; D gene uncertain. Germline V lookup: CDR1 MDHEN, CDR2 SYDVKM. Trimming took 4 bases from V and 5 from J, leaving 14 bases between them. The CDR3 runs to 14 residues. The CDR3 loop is CASSSSPVVETQYF. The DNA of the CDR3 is TGTGCCAGCAGTTCCTCCCCGGTTGTGGAGACCCAGTACTTC.

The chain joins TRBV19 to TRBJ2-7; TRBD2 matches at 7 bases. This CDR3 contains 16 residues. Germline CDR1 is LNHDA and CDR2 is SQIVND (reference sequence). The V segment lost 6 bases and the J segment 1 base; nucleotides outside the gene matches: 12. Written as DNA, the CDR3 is TGTGCCAGTAGCCTCCGACCGGGACTACGATCCTACGAGCAGTACTTC. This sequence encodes CASSLRPGLRSYEQYF.

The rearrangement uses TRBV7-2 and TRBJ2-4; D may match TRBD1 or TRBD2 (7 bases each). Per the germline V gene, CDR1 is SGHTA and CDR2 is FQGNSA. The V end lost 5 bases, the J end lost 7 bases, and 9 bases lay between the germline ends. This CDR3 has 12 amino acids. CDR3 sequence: CASSQGGNIQYF. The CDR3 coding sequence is TGTGCCAGCAGCCAGGGGGGGAACATTCAGTACTTC.

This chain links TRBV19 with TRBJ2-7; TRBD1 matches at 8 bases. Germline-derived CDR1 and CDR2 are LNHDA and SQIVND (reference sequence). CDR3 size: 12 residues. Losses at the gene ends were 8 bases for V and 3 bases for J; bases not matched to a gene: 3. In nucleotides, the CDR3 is TGTGCCAGTTCTGGACAGGGCTACGAGCAGTACTTC. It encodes CASSGQGYEQYF.

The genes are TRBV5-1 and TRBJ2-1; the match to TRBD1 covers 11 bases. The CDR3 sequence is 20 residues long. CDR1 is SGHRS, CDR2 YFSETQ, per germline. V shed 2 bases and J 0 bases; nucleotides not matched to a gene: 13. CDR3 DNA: TGCGCCAGCAGCTTAAGAGGGAGGACAGGGGGCCGAAGCTCCTACAATGAGCAGTTCTTC. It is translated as CASSLRGRTGGRSSYNEQFF.

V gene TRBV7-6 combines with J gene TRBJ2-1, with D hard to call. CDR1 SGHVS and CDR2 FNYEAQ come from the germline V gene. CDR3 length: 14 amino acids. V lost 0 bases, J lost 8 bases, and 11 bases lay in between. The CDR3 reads CASSLARRVDEQFF. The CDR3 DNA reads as TGTGCCAGCAGCTTAGCGCGTAGGGTTGATGAGCAGTTCTTC.

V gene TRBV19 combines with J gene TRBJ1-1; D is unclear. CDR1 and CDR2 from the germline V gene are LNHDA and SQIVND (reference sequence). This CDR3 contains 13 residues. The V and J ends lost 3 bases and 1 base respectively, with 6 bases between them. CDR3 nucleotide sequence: TGTGCCAGTAGTATTTGGGAGAACACTGAAGCTTTCTTT. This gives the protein CASSIWENTEAFF.

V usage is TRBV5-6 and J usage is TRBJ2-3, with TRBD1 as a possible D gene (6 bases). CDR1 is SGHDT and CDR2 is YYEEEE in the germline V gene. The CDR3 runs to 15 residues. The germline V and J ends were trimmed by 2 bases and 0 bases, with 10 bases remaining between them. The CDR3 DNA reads TGTGCCAGCAGCTTTGGACAGATTAGCACAGATACGCAGTATTTT. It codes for CASSFGQISTDTQYF.